The clone carrying this T cell receptor beta chain was recorded at least ten times. CDR3-region Arm-PCR and iRepertoire HTBI primers produced the TCR beta libraries. TCRdb re-derived calls from the multiplex PCR reads in MiXCR, one entry per CDR3 protein. The data show about 620,000 distinct CDR3 sequences, around 17% seen once. These data come from a study of regulatory T cells in long-lasting Graves disease. Study context: Newly diagnosed Graves' patients had taken antithyroid drugs under 3 months.

The time point: newly diagnosed GD, antithyroid drugs for less than 3 months. RNA extracted from PBMCs served as the sequencing template. Those enrolled as patients came out of an endocrinology department in Xi'an, China. The data were also submitted as part of a second study, on T cells in Graves' hyperthyroidism and ophthalmopathy. As that study records: The hyperthyroidism patients had all been newly diagnosed, and their disease duration was under 2 months. Their ages ranged from 18 to 65 years.

This receptor was taken from a woman aged 25 to 39 with Graves disease. The source was peripheral blood mononuclear cells (PBMCs), collected at new diagnosis, from a patient treated with antithyroid drugs.

Written as DNA, the CDR3 is TGTGCCAGTAGTTCAGGGGAGGTGGAGACCCAGTACTTC. Translation: CASSSGEVETQYF. J is TRBJ2-5 and V is TRBV19; possibly TRBD1 or TRBD2 for D (6 bases each). The V end lost 5 bases, the J end lost 5 bases, and 12 bases lay between the germline ends. Germline V gene lookup returns CDR1 LNHDA and CDR2 SQIVND (reference sequence). The CDR3 is 13 residues long.